These 28 T cell receptor beta chains were sequenced from one sample in a study of neurological immune-mediated disorders. One entry per CDR3 protein results from TCRdb running MiXCR on the 5' RACE reads. The sample has tens of thousands of distinct CDR3 sequences, around 2.9% seen once. The sample comprised PBMCs. These receptors came from a woman aged 45-65 years with multiple sclerosis.

This clonotype ranks as medium-sized. This chain uses TRBV5-1 with TRBJ1-2; a possible D gene is TRBD1 (6 bases). CDR1 is SGHRS and CDR2 is YFSETQ in the germline V gene. The CDR3 has 15 amino acids. Between the trimmed V and J ends, which lost 0 bases and 4 bases, there was a span of 13 bases. The CDR3 sequence is CASSLDGGAPYGYTF. CDR3 in DNA: TGCGCCAGCAGCTTGGATGGGGGCGCGCCCTATGGCTACACCTTC.

This clonotype has ten or more counts. This chain uses TRBV10-3 with TRBJ2-7; D might be TRBD1 (5 bases). CDR1 and CDR2 from the germline V gene are ENHRY and SYGVKD. Trimming cost V 5 bases and J 1 base, with 12 bases left between them. The CDR3 is made up of 14 amino acids. CDR3 nucleotides: TGTGCCATCAGTTCTACAGGCTTGTCCTACGAGCAGTACTTC. Translated, it gives CAISSTGLSYEQYF.

This clonotype has a count of ten or more. This chain joins TRBV3-1 and TRBJ2-2, with 7 nucleotides matching TRBD2. The CDR3 runs 17 residues. CDR1 and CDR2 (germline): LGHDT, YNNKEL (reference sequence). Trimming at V came to 0 bases and at J to 7 bases, leaving 11 bases not matched to a gene. The CDR3 here is CASSQDFRGSRGGELFF. The CDR3 nucleotides are TGTGCCAGCAGCCAAGATTTCCGCGGGAGTCGGGGCGGGGAGCTGTTTTTT.

This clonotype was seen many times. V usage is TRBV28 and J usage is TRBJ1-2, with a tentative D call TRBD1 (5 bases). The CDR3 runs to 18 residues. V was pared by 2 bases and J by 3 bases, with 22 bases between. From germline, CDR1 is MDHEN and CDR2 SYDVKM. The CDR3 region has the DNA TGTGCCAGCAGTTTAGGGCGCAGGGTAAGGTATCGGGACTATGGCTACACCTTC. Amino acid sequence: CASSLGRRVRYRDYGYTF.

This clonotype was counted ten times or more. V usage is TRBV5-1 and J usage is TRBJ2-7, with a weak D call TRBD2 (6 bases). V was shortened by 4 bases and J by 0 bases, with 14 bases between the two germline ends. The CDR3 is made up of 15 amino acids. Germline V gene lookup returns CDR1 SGHRS and CDR2 YFSETQ. The CDR3, as DNA: TGCGCCAGCAGCACCGGGACTGCAAGCTCCTACGAGCAGTACTTC. It translates to CASSTGTASSYEQYF.

This clonotype has ten or more counts. The gene calls are TRBV20-1 and TRBJ2-3; 10 bases align to TRBD1. The CDR3 spans 14 residues. Germline V lookup: CDR1 DFQATT, CDR2 SNEGSKA (reference sequence). Germline trimming cut 3 bases from V and 2 bases from J; bases unmatched to any gene: 2. The CDR3 nucleotides are TGCAGTGCTAGCGGGACAGGGGCCACAGATACGCAGTATTTT. Protein sequence: CSASGTGATDTQYF.

This clonotype was detected many times. This chain links TRBV6-1 with TRBJ2-7; D possibly corresponds to TRBD2 (6 bases). CDR1 MNHNS and CDR2 SASEGT come from the germline V gene. CDR3 length: 13 residues. V lost 7 bases and J 2 bases, leaving 12 bases between the germline ends. The CDR3 nucleotides are TGTGCCAGCACAGTGACGGGGGCCTACGAGCAGTACTTC. Protein product: CASTVTGAYEQYF.

This clonotype has at least ten counts. The V gene is TRBV20-1, the J gene TRBJ1-5, with D unclear. Germline V gene sequence: CDR1 DFQATT, CDR2 SNEGSKA (reference sequence). CDR3 length equals 14 residues. V dropped 1 base and J dropped 3 bases, with 10 bases sitting between them. Here the CDR3 DNA reads TGCAGTGCTAGAGGTGATGCCATCAATCAGCCCCAGCATTTT. Translated, it gives CSARGDAINQPQHF.

This clonotype appeared many times. This chain connects TRBV7-8 to TRBJ1-1, with D perhaps TRBD1 (6 bases). Trimming cost V 4 bases and J 5 bases, with 8 bases left between them. From germline, CDR1 is SGHVS and CDR2 FQNEAQ. The CDR3 sequence is 12 residues long. The CDR3 protein is CASSSDRTEAFF. The CDR3 region has the DNA TGTGCCAGCAGCTCCGACAGGACTGAAGCTTTCTTT. The complete variable domain, with remaining parts taken from reference TRBV7-8 and TRBJ1-1, reads GAGVSQSPRYKVAKRGQDVALRCDPISGHVSLFWYQQALGQGPEFLTYFQNEAQLDKSGLPSDRFFAERPEGSVSTLKIQRTQQEDSAVYLCASSSDRTEAFFGQGTRLTVV.

This clonotype was found many times. The chain uses TRBV5-1 and TRBJ2-7; perhaps TRBD1 as D (5 bases). This CDR3 is 14 amino acids long. V was cut by 4 bases and J by 1 base, with 12 bases left in between. Per the germline V gene, CDR1 is SGHRS and CDR2 is YFSETQ. The CDR3 reads CASSHQSGSYEQYF. The CDR3 DNA is TGCGCCAGCAGCCACCAGTCAGGGTCCTACGAGCAGTACTTC.

The table lists this clonotype with many counts. This rearrangement joins TRBV7-2 to TRBJ1-1, with D maybe TRBD1 (5 bases). In germline, CDR1 is SGHTA, CDR2 FQGNSA. The CDR3 runs 13 residues. Trimming pared 3 bases from V and 2 bases from J, leaving 7 bases between. CDR3 in amino acids: CASSFDSNTEAFF. CDR3 DNA sequence: TGTGCCAGCAGCTTTGACAGTAACACTGAAGCTTTCTTT.

This clonotype has ten or more counts. The chain combines TRBV5-8 with TRBJ1-6; 7 nucleotides agree with TRBD1. Per the germline V gene, CDR1 is SGHTS and CDR2 is YDEGEE. This CDR3 is built from 15 residues. V lost 5 bases, J lost 5 bases, and 7 bases stayed unmatched. CDR3 nucleotide sequence: TGTGCCAGCAGACGCAAGGGGGCGAATAATTCACCCCTCCACTTT. Residues: CASRRKGANNSPLHF.

The sample holds many counts of this clonotype. This rearrangement joins TRBV7-6 to TRBJ1-3, with TRBD1 as a possible D gene (6 bases). Germline V gene data show CDR1 as SGHVS and CDR2 as FNYEAQ. V lost 4 bases to trimming and J lost 0 bases, with 10 bases between them. The CDR3 sequence is 15 residues long. In nucleotides, the CDR3 is TGTGCCAGCAGCTCGGGGGGCCACTCTGGAAACACCATATATTTT. Encoded protein: CASSSGGHSGNTIYF.

This clonotype was recorded at least ten times. The rearrangement uses TRBV20-1 and TRBJ1-5, with 7 positions matching TRBD1. Per the germline V gene, CDR1 is DFQATT and CDR2 is SNEGSKA (reference sequence). This CDR3 contains 15 residues. The V segment lost 0 bases and the J segment 1 base; nucleotides outside the gene matches: 3. CDR3 coding DNA: TGCAGTGCTAGAGAATCGACAGGGAGCAATCAGCCCCAGCATTTT. Amino acid sequence: CSARESTGSNQPQHF.

This clonotype was observed many times. The genes are TRBV20-1 and TRBJ1-2; D is undetermined. Germline-derived CDR1 and CDR2 are DFQATT and SNEGSKA (reference sequence). The CDR3 consists of 11 residues. V lost 4 bases and J lost 4, with 7 bases in between. The CDR3 DNA is TGCAGTGCTAAAGAGAGCTATGGCTACACCTTC. It translates to CSAKESYGYTF.

This clonotype has ten or more counts. V gene TRBV10-3 combines with J gene TRBJ2-3, with TRBD2 identical over 12 bases. This CDR3 is 16 amino acids long. The V gene end was trimmed by 4 bases and the J gene end by 2 bases; junction bases not matched to a gene: 4. Germline V gene data show CDR1 as ENHRY and CDR2 as SYGVKD. The CDR3, as DNA: TGTGCCATCAGTGGACTAGCGGGAGAAGCCACAGATACGCAGTATTTT. Translating gives CAISGLAGEATDTQYF.

In this sample, this clonotype turned up many times. This rearrangement joins TRBV6-6 to TRBJ2-1, with 8 positions matching TRBD2. V dropped 6 bases and J dropped 6; count of bases not matched to a gene: 10. The CDR3 consists of 15 residues. Germline V gene sequence: CDR1 MNHNY, CDR2 SVGAGI (reference sequence). The CDR3 region is CASRQLAAGGNEQFF. CDR3 DNA: TGTGCCAGCAGGCAACTAGCGGCTGGGGGCAATGAGCAGTTCTTC.

As concerns this clonotype: The junction differs from germline at one of its ends, possibly a read error. The V call is TRBV20-1, the J call TRBJ1-1, with D possibly being TRBD1 (5 bases). Germline loops: CDR1 DFQATT, CDR2 SNEGSKA (reference sequence). This CDR3 spans 13 amino acids. In DNA form, the CDR3 reads TGCAGAGCTACGGGCAGGGCTAACACTGAAGCTTTCTTT. Amino acids: CRATGRANTEAFF.

This clonotype has ten or more counts. The chain is built from TRBV20-1 and TRBJ2-3; TRBD1 agrees at 7 bases. Germline V lookup: CDR1 DFQATT, CDR2 SNEGSKA (reference sequence). Germline trimming cut 0 bases from V and 4 bases from J; bases unmatched to any gene: 13. CDR3 length: 17 amino acids. Here the CDR3 reads CSARDGLGARGSDTQYF. The DNA for the CDR3 is TGCAGTGCTAGAGACGGCTTGGGGGCCAGGGGGTCAGATACGCAGTATTTT.

This clonotype was found many times. The rearrangement links TRBV5-1 to TRBJ1-2; D perhaps matches TRBD1 (6 bases). This CDR3 has 16 amino acids. From germline, CDR1 is SGHRS and CDR2 YFSETQ. With 1 base removed from V and 6 bases from J, the gap between germline ends came to 19 bases. The CDR3 loop reads CASSLRPGHLDDGYTF. DNA of the CDR3: TGCGCCAGCAGCTTGAGGCCGGGACATTTAGATGATGGCTACACCTTC.

This clonotype was detected ten times or more. The V call is TRBV7-8, the J call TRBJ2-7, with D possibly being TRBD1 (6 bases). The V gene lost 0 bases and the J gene lost 3 bases, with 12 bases spanning the gap. The germline gives CDR1 SGHVS, CDR2 FQNEAQ. The CDR3 is 15 amino acids. CDR3 region: CASSLAWGQNYEQYF. The CDR3 DNA reads as TGTGCCAGCAGCTTAGCTTGGGGGCAGAACTACGAGCAGTACTTC.

At least ten counts were recorded for this clonotype. V is TRBV5-1 and J is TRBJ1-1; TRBD1 matches 11 bases. Losses at the gene ends were 7 bases for V and 2 bases for J; bases not matched to a gene: 7. The CDR3 covers 15 residues. CDR1 is SGHRS and CDR2 is YFSETQ in the germline V gene. The chain's CDR3 is CASRGQGASNTEAFF. CDR3 sequence (DNA): TGCGCCAGCCGTGGACAGGGGGCGTCAAACACTGAAGCTTTCTTT.

Ten or more counts support this clonotype. This chain links TRBV4-1 with TRBJ1-2, with D possibly matching TRBD1 (5 bases). Germline V gene sequence: CDR1 MGHRA, CDR2 YSYEKL. This CDR3 spans 14 amino acids. V gave up 4 bases and J gave up 3 bases, with 12 bases separating them. CDR3 in DNA: TGCGCCAGCAGCCCATCCGGGGGTTACTATGGCTACACCTTC. This codes for CASSPSGGYYGYTF.

This clonotype showed up many times. The chain combines TRBV6-5 with TRBJ2-1; 8 bases are a match to TRBD2. The length of the CDR3 is 15 residues. Looked up from germline, CDR1 is MNHEY and CDR2 is SVGAGI. Losses at the gene ends were 2 bases for V and 7 bases for J; bases not matched to a gene: 7. The CDR3 reads CASSYPSGGLNEQFF. CDR3 nucleotide sequence: TGTGCCAGCAGTTACCCGAGCGGGGGCTTGAATGAGCAGTTCTTC.

This clonotype has ten or more counts. This sequence joins TRBV29-1 and TRBJ2-3; D possibly corresponds to TRBD2 (6 bases). V lost 7 bases and J 0 bases, leaving 11 bases between the germline ends. CDR1 SQVTM and CDR2 ANQGSEA come from the germline V gene. This CDR3 comprises 13 residues. CDR3 DNA sequence: TGCAGCGGCGGGACGACTAGCACAGATACGCAGTATTTT. This sequence encodes CSGGTTSTDTQYF.

This clonotype was seen repeatedly, ten times or more. The genes are TRBV27 and TRBJ1-1, with D possibly TRBD1 on 6 matching bases. This CDR3 is 15 amino acids long. The germline V gene encodes CDR1 MNHEY and CDR2 SMNVEV (reference sequence). Trimming cost V 3 bases and J 0 bases, with 11 bases left between them. For the CDR3, the DNA is TGTGCCAGCAGTTTGACAGGATTAATGAACACTGAAGCTTTCTTT. This gives the protein CASSLTGLMNTEAFF.

This clonotype was seen many times. The chain has TRBV7-9 and TRBJ2-7; 11 bases are a match to TRBD1. CDR3 length: 13 amino acids. CDR1 SEHNR and CDR2 FQNEAQ come from the germline V gene (reference sequence). The trim removed 6 bases at V and 6 bases at J, leaving 4 bases unmatched. In DNA form, the CDR3 reads TGTGCCAGCAGTGGGACAGGGGGATCCGAGCAGTACGTC. This translates into CASSGTGGSEQYV.

This clonotype was seen at least ten times. The chain couples TRBV5-5 to TRBJ1-5; D is undetermined. CDR3 length equals 13 residues. CDR1 SGHKS and CDR2 YYEKEE come from the germline V gene (reference sequence). Trimming removed 1 base from V and 7 bases from J, with 9 bases in between. Here the CDR3 reads CASSLSAAQPQHF. CDR3 nucleotides: TGTGCCAGCAGCTTGTCGGCAGCCCAGCCCCAGCATTTT. The full variable domain, in which reference TRBV5-5 and TRBJ1-5 provide the parts outside the CDR3, is DAGVTQSPTHLIKTRGQQVTLRCSPISGHKSVSWYQQVLGQGPQFIFQYYEKEERGRGNFPDRFSARQFPNYSSELNVNALLLGDSALYLCASSLSAAQPQHFGDGTRLSIL.